This T cell receptor (beta chain) was observed in a study of beta chain features in type 1 diabetes. Trimming took 4 bases from V and 8 from J; bases not matched to a gene: 11. Per germline, CDR1 MGHDK and CDR2 SYGVNS. The CDR3 consists of 15 residues. Study-wide results and limits: HLA effects on TCRB rearrangement stayed unresolved here. An over-representation of cells with high TCR expression could result from cDNA sequencing. Equally in patients and controls, shorter templates might have been favored by PCR. Moderate yet significant TCRB CDR3 shortening was seen in Type 1 diabetes patients in all four CD4+ subsets.

A note on this clone: Its specificity is unknown.

The purity of all sorted populations exceeded 95%. The authors reverse transcribed all of the isolated RNA, so sequencing captured expressed TCRB transcripts. Sequenced by immunoSEQ multiplex PCR; TCRdb stores in-frame clones only, minus some. The sample has hundreds of thousands of clones; roughly 12% are singletons. The sequenced material came from naive CD4+ T cells from blood. The sequence was obtained from a young man with type 1 diabetes. J is TRBJ1-2 and V is TRBV25-1; 9 nucleotides line up with TRBD1. CDR3 sequence (DNA): TGTGCCAGCAGTGGAAGGGGCCGACAGGGGGAAGGCTACACCTTC. Translating gives CASSGRGRQGEGYTF.